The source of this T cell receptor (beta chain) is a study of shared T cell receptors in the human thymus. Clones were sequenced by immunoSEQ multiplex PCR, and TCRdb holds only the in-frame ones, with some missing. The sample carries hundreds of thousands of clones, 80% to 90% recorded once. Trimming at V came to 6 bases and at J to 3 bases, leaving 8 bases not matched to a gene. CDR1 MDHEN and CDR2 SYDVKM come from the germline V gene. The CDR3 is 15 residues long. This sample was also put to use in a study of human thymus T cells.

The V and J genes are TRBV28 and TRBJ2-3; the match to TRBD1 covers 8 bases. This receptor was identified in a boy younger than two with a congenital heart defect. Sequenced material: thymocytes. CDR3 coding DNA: TGTGCCAGCAGCCTTCAGCGACAGGGGACAGATACGCAGTATTTT. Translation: CASSLQRQGTDTQYF.